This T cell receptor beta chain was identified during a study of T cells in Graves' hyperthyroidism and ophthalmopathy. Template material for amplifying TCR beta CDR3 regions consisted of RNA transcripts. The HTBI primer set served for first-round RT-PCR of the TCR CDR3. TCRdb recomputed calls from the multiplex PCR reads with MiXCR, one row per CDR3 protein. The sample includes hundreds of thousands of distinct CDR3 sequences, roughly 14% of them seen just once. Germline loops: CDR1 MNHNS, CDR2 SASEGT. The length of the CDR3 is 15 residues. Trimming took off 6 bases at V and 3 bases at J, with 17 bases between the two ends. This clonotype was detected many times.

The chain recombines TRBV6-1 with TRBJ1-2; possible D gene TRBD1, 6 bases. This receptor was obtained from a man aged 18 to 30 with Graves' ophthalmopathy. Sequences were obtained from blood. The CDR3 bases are TGTGCCAGCAGCCTACAGGGAGGGATTGACTATGGCTACACCTTC. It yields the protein CASSLQGGIDYGYTF.